The sequence of this T cell receptor beta chain was determined in a study of T cells in Graves' hyperthyroidism and ophthalmopathy. The V segment lost 4 bases and the J segment 1 base; nucleotides outside the gene matches: 8. There are 16 residues in the CDR3. Germline assignment: CDR1 SGHRS and CDR2 YFSETQ. A remark on this clonotype: Its antigen remains unknown.

There were TCR beta CDR3 regions amplified from RNA transcripts. Carried out on the TCR CDR3, a first-round RT-PCR used the HTBI primer set. Using its own MiXCR run on the multiplex PCR reads, TCRdb lists one record per CDR3 protein. The sample yields about 350,000 distinct CDR3 sequences, approximately 20% seen once. Study findings and constraints: Researchers report that a 13 V-J model separated ophthalmopathy from stable hyperthyroidism.

The receptor was isolated from a woman under 30 with Graves' hyperthyroidism. The chain uses TRBV5-1 and TRBJ2-7; TRBD1 agrees at 10 bases. The sequencing input was blood. The CDR3 reads CASSPGTDRGSYEQYF. The CDR3 DNA reads as TGCGCCAGCAGCCCTGGGACGGACAGGGGGTCCTACGAGCAGTACTTC.